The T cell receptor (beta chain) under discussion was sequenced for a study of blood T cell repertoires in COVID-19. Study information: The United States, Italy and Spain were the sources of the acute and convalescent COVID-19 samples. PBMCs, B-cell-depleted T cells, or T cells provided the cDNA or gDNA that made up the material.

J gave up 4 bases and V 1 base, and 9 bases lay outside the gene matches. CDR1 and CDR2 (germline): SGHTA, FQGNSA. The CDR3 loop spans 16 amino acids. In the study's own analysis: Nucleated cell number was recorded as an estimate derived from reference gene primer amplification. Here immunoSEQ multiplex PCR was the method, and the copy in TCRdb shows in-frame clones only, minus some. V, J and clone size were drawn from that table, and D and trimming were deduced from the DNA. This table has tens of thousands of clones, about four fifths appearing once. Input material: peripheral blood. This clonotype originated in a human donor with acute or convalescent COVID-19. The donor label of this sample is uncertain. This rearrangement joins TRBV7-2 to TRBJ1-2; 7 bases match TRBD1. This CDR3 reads CASSLGSRDRVYGYTF. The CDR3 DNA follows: TGTGCCAGCAGCTTAGGCTCCCGGGACAGAGTCTATGGCTACACCTTC.